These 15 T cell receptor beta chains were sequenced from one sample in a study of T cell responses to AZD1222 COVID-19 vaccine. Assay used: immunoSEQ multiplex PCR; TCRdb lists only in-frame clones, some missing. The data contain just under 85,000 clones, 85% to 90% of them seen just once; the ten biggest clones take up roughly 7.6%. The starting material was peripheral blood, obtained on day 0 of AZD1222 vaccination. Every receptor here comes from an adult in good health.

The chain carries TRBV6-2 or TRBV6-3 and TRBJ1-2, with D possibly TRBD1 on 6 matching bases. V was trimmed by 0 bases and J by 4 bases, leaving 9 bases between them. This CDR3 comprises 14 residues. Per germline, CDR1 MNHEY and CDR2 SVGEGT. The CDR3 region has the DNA TGTGCCAGCAGTTACTCGACAGGTCCCTATGGCTACACCTTC. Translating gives CASSYSTGPYGYTF.

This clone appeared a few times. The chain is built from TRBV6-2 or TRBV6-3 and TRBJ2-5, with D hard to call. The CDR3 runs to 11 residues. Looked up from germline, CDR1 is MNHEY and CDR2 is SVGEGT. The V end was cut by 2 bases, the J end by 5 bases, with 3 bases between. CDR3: CASSYEETQYF. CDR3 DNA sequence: TGTGCCAGCAGTTACGAGGAGACCCAGTACTTC.

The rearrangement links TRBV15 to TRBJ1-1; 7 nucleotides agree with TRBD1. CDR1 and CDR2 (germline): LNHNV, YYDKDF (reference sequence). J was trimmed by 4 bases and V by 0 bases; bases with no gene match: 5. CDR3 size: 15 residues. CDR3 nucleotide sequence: TGTGCCACCAGCAGAGATCGGACAGGCGGCACTGAAGCTTTCTTT. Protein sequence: CATSRDRTGGTEAFF.

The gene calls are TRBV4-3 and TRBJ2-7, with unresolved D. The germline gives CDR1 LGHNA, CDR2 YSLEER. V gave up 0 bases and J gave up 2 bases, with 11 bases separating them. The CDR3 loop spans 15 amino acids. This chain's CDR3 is CASSQEWRPTYEQYF. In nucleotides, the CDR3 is TGCGCCAGCAGCCAAGAGTGGAGACCGACCTACGAGCAGTACTTC.

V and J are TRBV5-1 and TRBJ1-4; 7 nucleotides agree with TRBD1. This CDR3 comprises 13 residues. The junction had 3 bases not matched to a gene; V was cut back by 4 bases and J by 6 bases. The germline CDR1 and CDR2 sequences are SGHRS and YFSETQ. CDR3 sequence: CASSVGGDEKLFF. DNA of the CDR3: TGCGCCAGCAGCGTAGGGGGCGATGAAAAACTGTTTTTT.

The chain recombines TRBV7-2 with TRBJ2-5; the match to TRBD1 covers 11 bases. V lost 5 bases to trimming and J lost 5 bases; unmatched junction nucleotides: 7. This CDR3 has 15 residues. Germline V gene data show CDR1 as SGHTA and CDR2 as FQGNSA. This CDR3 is CASSPGTGGWETQYF. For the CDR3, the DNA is TGTGCCAGCAGCCCAGGGACAGGGGGTTGGGAGACCCAGTACTTC.

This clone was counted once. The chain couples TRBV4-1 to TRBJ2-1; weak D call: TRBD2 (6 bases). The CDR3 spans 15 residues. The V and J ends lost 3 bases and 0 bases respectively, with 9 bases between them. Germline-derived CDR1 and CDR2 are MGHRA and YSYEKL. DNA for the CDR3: TGCGCCAGCAGCCATGGACTATTCTCCTACAATGAGCAGTTCTTC. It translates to CASSHGLFSYNEQFF.

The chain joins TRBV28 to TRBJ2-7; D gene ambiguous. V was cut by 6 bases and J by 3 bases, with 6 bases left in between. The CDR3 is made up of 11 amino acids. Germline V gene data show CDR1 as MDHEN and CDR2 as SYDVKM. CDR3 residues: CASRGFYEQYF. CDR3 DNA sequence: TGTGCCAGCAGAGGGTTCTACGAGCAGTACTTC.

For the CDR3, the DNA is TGTGCCACCAGGGGACCCCCGGGGAGCACAGATACGCAGTATTTT. Translated: CATRGPPGSTDTQYF. The J gene is TRBJ2-3, the V gene TRBV6-5; a possible D gene is TRBD1 (6 bases). Germline lookup yields CDR1 MNHEY and CDR2 SVGAGI. This CDR3 has 15 amino acids. V was clipped by 10 bases and J by 0 bases, with 17 bases between them.

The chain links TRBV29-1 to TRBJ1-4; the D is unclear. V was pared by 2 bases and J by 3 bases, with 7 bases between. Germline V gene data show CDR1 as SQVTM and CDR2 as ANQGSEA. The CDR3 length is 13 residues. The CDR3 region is CSVEFVANEKLFF. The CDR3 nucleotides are TGCAGCGTTGAATTCGTGGCTAATGAAAAACTGTTTTTT. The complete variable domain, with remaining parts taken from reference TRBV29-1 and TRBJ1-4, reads SAVISQKPSRDICQRGTSLTIQCQVDSQVTMMFWYRQQPGQSLTLIATANQGSEATYESGFVIDKFPISRPNLTFSTLTVSNMSPEDSSIYLCSVEFVANEKLFFGSGTQLSVL.

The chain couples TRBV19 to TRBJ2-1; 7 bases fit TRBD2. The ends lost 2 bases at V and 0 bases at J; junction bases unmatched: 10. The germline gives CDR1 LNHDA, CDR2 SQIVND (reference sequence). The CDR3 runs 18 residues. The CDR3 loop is CASSISAGVQSSYNEQFF. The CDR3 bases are TGTGCCAGTAGTATATCGGCGGGAGTCCAGAGCTCCTACAATGAGCAGTTCTTC.

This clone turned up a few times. In DNA, the CDR3 is TGTGCCAGCAGCTTAGCGCGGCTAGCGGGAGTTTTCGGGGAGCTGTTTTTT. Residues: CASSLARLAGVFGELFF. J is TRBJ2-2 and V is TRBV7-9; 10 bases are shared with TRBD2. Germline loops: CDR1 SEHNR, CDR2 FQNEAQ (reference sequence). The CDR3 totals 17 residues. The V and J ends lost 0 bases and 7 bases, in that order; junction bases with no gene match: 8.

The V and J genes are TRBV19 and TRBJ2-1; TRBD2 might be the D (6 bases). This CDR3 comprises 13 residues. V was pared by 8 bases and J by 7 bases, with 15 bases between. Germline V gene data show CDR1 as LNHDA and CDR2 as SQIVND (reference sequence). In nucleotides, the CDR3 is TGTGCCAGTGGTGAAGGCGCGGGGAATGAGCAGTTCTTC. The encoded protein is CASGEGAGNEQFF.

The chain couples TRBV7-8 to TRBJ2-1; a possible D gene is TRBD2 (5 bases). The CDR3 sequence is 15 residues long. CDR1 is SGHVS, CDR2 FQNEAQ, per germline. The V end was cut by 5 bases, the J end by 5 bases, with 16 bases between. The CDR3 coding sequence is TGTGCCAGCAGCGGGCGAAGACTATCAAACAATGAGCAGTTCTTC. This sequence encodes CASSGRRLSNNEQFF.

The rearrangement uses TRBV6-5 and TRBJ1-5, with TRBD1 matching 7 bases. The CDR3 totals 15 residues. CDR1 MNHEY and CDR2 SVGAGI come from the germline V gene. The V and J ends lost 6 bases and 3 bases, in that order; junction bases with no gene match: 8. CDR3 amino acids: CASSPGTVLNQPQHF. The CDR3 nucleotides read TGTGCCAGCAGCCCGGGGACAGTCCTCAATCAGCCCCAGCATTTT.